The 27 T cell receptor beta chains given below trace back to one sample, sequenced in a study of blood T cell repertoires in COVID-19. Profiling relied on immunoSEQ multiplex PCR, and the TCRdb table lists in-frame clones only, not all of them. This sample has 410,000 or so clones; about 88% occur once, and the top ten carry around 1.5%. Sequencing used peripheral blood. The source of these receptors is a woman between 40 and 55 years old with COVID-19, enrolled during active disease.

The chain employs TRBV7-2 and TRBJ2-2; 7 bases fit TRBD2. Per the germline V gene, CDR1 is SGHTA and CDR2 is FQGNSA. Trimming took 3 bases from V and 3 from J; bases not matched to a gene: 7. This CDR3 region has 16 residues. The CDR3 reads CASSLSLADYTGELFF. The CDR3 coding sequence is TGTGCCAGCAGCTTGAGCCTAGCGGACTACACCGGGGAGCTGTTTTTT.

This clone appeared a single time. V usage is TRBV29-1 and J usage is TRBJ1-1; 8 bases line up with TRBD1. Trimming cost V 1 base and J 2 bases; bases outside gene matches: 6. The germline gives CDR1 SQVTM, CDR2 ANQGSEA. CDR3 size: 15 residues. The CDR3 loop is CSVEVTGAYNTEAFF. The CDR3 DNA is TGCAGCGTTGAAGTGACAGGGGCTTACAACACTGAAGCTTTCTTT.

This clone showed up just once. The J gene is TRBJ2-7, the V gene TRBV7-2; 9 nucleotides line up with TRBD1. There are 13 residues in the CDR3. With 5 bases clipped from V and 6 bases from J, the junction kept 5 bases outside the gene matches. Germline V gene sequence: CDR1 SGHTA, CDR2 FQGNSA. The CDR3 DNA reads TGTGCCAGCAGCCCCCGACAGGGGGGCGAGCAGTACTTC. This encodes CASSPRQGGEQYF.

The chain links TRBV7-9 to TRBJ1-3; D not certain. Germline CDR1 and CDR2: SEHNR and FQNEAQ (reference sequence). V lost 1 base and J lost 3, with 10 bases in between. This CDR3 comprises 15 residues. The CDR3 loop reads CASSLVVGVGNTIYF. The DNA of the CDR3 is TGTGCCAGCAGCTTAGTGGTAGGAGTTGGAAACACCATATATTTT.

V usage is TRBV7-2 and J usage is TRBJ1-5, with 7 bases aligning to TRBD1. The length of the CDR3 is 15 residues. V shed 3 bases, J shed 7 bases, and the junction held 9 bases outside the gene matches. The V gene's germline CDR1 is SGHTA and CDR2 FQGNSA. CDR3 protein: CASSLNRGSEQPQHF. The CDR3 DNA reads TGTGCCAGCAGCTTGAACAGGGGAAGCGAGCAGCCCCAGCATTTT.

The chain is built from TRBV11-3 and TRBJ2-1, with 14 positions matching TRBD2. Germline V CDR1 and CDR2: SGHNT, YENEEA. Germline trimming cut 0 bases from V and 9 bases from J; bases unmatched to any gene: 7. The CDR3 is made up of 17 amino acids. DNA for the CDR3: TGTGCCAGCAGCTTAGAGACTAGCGGGGGGGCGGTAGCTGAGCAGTTCTTC. Its translation is CASSLETSGGAVAEQFF.

This clone was seen only once. The identical CDR3 is also encoded by other nucleotide sequences in the sample. The chain joins TRBV7-2 to TRBJ2-1; TRBD2 is a possible D gene (6 bases). Germline CDR1 SGHTA, CDR2 FQGNSA. Trimming removed 2 bases from V and 7 bases from J, with 6 bases in between. The CDR3 spans 12 residues. CDR3 in DNA: TGTGCCAGCAGCTTACGGGGGAATGAGCAGTTCTTC. Residues: CASSLRGNEQFF.

The J gene is TRBJ1-1, the V gene TRBV5-4, with 8 bases aligning to TRBD1. This CDR3 has 15 residues. The V gene's germline CDR1 is SGHNT and CDR2 YYREEE (reference sequence). The ends lost 4 bases at V and 1 base at J; junction bases unmatched: 6. The CDR3 region has the DNA TGTGCCAGCAGCCCAGGGGGCCGAGGGAACACTGAAGCTTTCTTT. It specifies CASSPGGRGNTEAFF.

The chain is built from TRBV5-1 and TRBJ2-1, with 7 bases identical to TRBD2. The CDR3 runs 15 residues. The V and J ends lost 2 bases and 0 bases, in that order; junction bases with no gene match: 2. Germline V gives CDR1 SGHRS, CDR2 YFSETQ. The CDR3 loop is CASSLAGLSYNEQFF. The CDR3 DNA follows: TGCGCCAGCAGCTTAGCGGGACTCTCCTACAATGAGCAGTTCTTC.

The chain couples TRBV7-2 to TRBJ1-2, with D unclear. Germline V gene data show CDR1 as SGHTA and CDR2 as FQGNSA. V lost 3 bases, J lost 3 bases, and 11 bases lay in between. The CDR3 consists of 14 residues. CDR3 nucleotides: TGTGCCAGCAGCTTTGCCCAACTTTACTATGGCTACACCTTC. It codes for CASSFAQLYYGYTF.

V gene TRBV4-2 combines with J gene TRBJ2-1, with TRBD2 matching over 15 bases. From germline, CDR1 is LGHNA and CDR2 YNFKEQ. This CDR3 is 17 amino acids long. V lost 1 base, J lost 9 bases, and 7 bases stayed unmatched. The DNA for the CDR3 is TGTGCCAGCAGCCAAGGGCGGACTAGCGGGGGGGGTGGTGAGCAGTTCTTC. This translates into CASSQGRTSGGGGEQFF.

The CDR3 bases are TGCGCCAGCAGCTTCACCGGGACTAGCGGTTACAATGAGCAGTTCTTC. This encodes CASSFTGTSGYNEQFF. This rearrangement joins TRBV5-1 to TRBJ2-1, with 11 positions matching TRBD2. J lost 4 bases, V lost 2 bases, and 5 bases had no gene match. The CDR3 totals 16 residues. Germline V gives CDR1 SGHRS, CDR2 YFSETQ.

V usage is TRBV28 and J usage is TRBJ2-7, with D possibly TRBD1 on 6 matching bases. Trimming shortened V by 5 bases and J by 5 bases, and 19 bases separated the two germline ends. Germline assignment: CDR1 MDHEN and CDR2 SYDVKM. CDR3 length: 15 amino acids. The CDR3 DNA is TGTGCCAGCAGTACCCCCGGTGGGGGCAGCGACGAGCAGTACTTC. Translation: CASSTPGGGSDEQYF.

The CDR3 DNA follows: TGTGCCAGCAGCGGAGTTGGCACGGGTCTGGAAAAACTGTTTTTT. Residues: CASSGVGTGLEKLFF. J is TRBJ1-4 and V is TRBV9; D is undetermined. The CDR3 has 15 residues. Germline V gene sequence: CDR1 SGDLS, CDR2 YYNGEE. V lost 3 bases and J lost 8, with 17 bases in between.

The chain combines TRBV7-9 with TRBJ1-1; TRBD1 matches 8 bases. J was trimmed by 6 bases and V by 4 bases; bases with no gene match: 13. Germline V gene sequence: CDR1 SEHNR, CDR2 FQNEAQ (reference sequence). The CDR3 runs to 16 residues. The CDR3 DNA follows: TGTGCCAGCAGCTGGGGAATGGGACAGGTGGCGCCTGAAGCTTTCTTT. This sequence encodes CASSWGMGQVAPEAFF.

The rearrangement joins TRBV9 to TRBJ2-6, with D perhaps TRBD2 (6 bases). The CDR3 loop spans 16 amino acids. Deletions cut 0 bases from V and 4 bases from J, with 11 bases between. The germline V gene has CDR1 SGDLS and CDR2 YYNGEE. CDR3 residues: CASSVDGGSGANVLTF. The CDR3 DNA is TGTGCCAGCAGCGTAGACGGGGGTTCAGGGGCCAACGTCCTGACTTTC.

The chain employs TRBV19 and TRBJ1-5; D unresolved. Germline V CDR1 and CDR2: LNHDA, SQIVND (reference sequence). The length of the CDR3 is 15 residues. Trimming cost V 6 bases and J 3 bases, with 15 bases left between them. The CDR3, as DNA: TGTGCCAGTAGCCCCGAGGAGGGAACCAATCAGCCCCAGCATTTT. Protein product: CASSPEEGTNQPQHF.

The V and J genes are TRBV7-9 and TRBJ2-4; D gene uncertain. Trimming shortened V by 5 bases and J by 0 bases, and 14 bases separated the two germline ends. The CDR3 spans 16 residues. The germline gives CDR1 SEHNR, CDR2 FQNEAQ (reference sequence). CDR3 in amino acids: CASSPRWSLAKNIQYF. In DNA, the CDR3 is TGTGCCAGCAGCCCGAGGTGGTCCCTAGCCAAAAACATTCAGTACTTC.

This chain uses TRBV27 with TRBJ2-1; TRBD2 aligns across 7 bases. Germline trimming cut 2 bases from V and 4 bases from J; bases unmatched to any gene: 5. Germline-derived CDR1 and CDR2 are MNHEY and SMNVEV (reference sequence). The CDR3 spans 15 residues. The DNA for the CDR3 is TGTGCCAGCAGTTTAACAGCGGGGACTTACAATGAGCAGTTCTTC. Protein: CASSLTAGTYNEQFF.

This clone came up a few times. The chain recombines TRBV27 with TRBJ1-5; 7 positions match TRBD1. Germline V gene data show CDR1 as MNHEY and CDR2 as SMNVEV (reference sequence). With V trimmed by 5 bases and J by 4 bases, 8 bases remained unmatched. The CDR3 length is 15 residues. This CDR3 reads CASSPGGVGNQPQHF. The CDR3 nucleotides read TGTGCCAGCAGTCCAGGGGGAGTAGGAAATCAGCCCCAGCATTTT.

This chain links TRBV7-9 with TRBJ1-2; 9 nucleotides line up with TRBD1. The CDR3 is 16 amino acids. From germline, CDR1 is SEHNR and CDR2 FQNEAQ (reference sequence). J gave up 8 bases and V 5 bases, and 15 bases lay outside the gene matches. CDR3 sequence (DNA): TGTGCCAGCAGCCCCCACGGACAGGGGATAGCGGGGGGCTACACCTTC. It yields the protein CASSPHGQGIAGGYTF.

The chain recombines TRBV18 with TRBJ1-2, with D maybe TRBD1 (5 bases). The germline gives CDR1 KGHSH, CDR2 LQKENI. With 8 bases removed from V and 6 bases from J, the gap between germline ends came to 16 bases. The CDR3 is made up of 13 amino acids. The CDR3 nucleotides are TGTGCCAGCCAGTCGGGGGGAGGTGATGGCTACACCTTC. It codes for CASQSGGGDGYTF.

This chain joins TRBV2 and TRBJ1-5, with D unclear. In germline, CDR1 is SNHLY, CDR2 FYNNEI. This CDR3 spans 14 amino acids. Deletions cut 7 bases from V and 5 bases from J, with 15 bases between. This chain's CDR3 is CASTPSSLDQPQHF. DNA of the CDR3: TGTGCCAGCACACCCTCCTCACTTGATCAGCCCCAGCATTTT. Full variable domain (outside the CDR3, taken from reference TRBV2 and TRBJ1-5): EPEVTQTPSHQVTQMGQEVILRCVPISNHLYFYWYRQILGQKVEFLVSFYNNEISEKSEIFDDQFSVERPDGSNFTLKIRSTKLEDSAMYFCASTPSSLDQPQHFGDGTRLSIL.

This chain uses TRBV7-2 with TRBJ1-2, with 7 bases aligning to TRBD1. V lost 1 base to trimming and J lost 8 bases; unmatched junction nucleotides: 4. Per the germline V gene, CDR1 is SGHTA and CDR2 is FQGNSA. The length of the CDR3 is 13 residues. CDR3 in amino acids: CASSLGRGRGYTF. CDR3 nucleotide sequence: TGTGCCAGCAGCTTAGGGAGGGGGCGAGGCTACACCTTC.

CDR3 residues: CASSQATGQGGSYGYTF. Written as DNA, the CDR3 is TGCGCCAGCAGCCAAGCTACAGGACAGGGAGGCAGCTATGGCTACACCTTC. The gene calls are TRBV4-1 and TRBJ1-2; 8 nucleotides match TRBD1. V lost 1 base to trimming and J lost 4 bases; unmatched junction nucleotides: 11. The CDR3 consists of 17 residues. The germline V gene has CDR1 MGHRA and CDR2 YSYEKL.

The chain combines TRBV4-3 with TRBJ1-2, with 8 bases fitting TRBD1. The germline CDR1 and CDR2 sequences are LGHNA and YSLEER. This CDR3 comprises 15 residues. V was pared by 3 bases and J by 5 bases, with 8 bases of the junction left unmatched. The CDR3 spells CASSHRTGIEYGYTF. CDR3 sequence (DNA): TGCGCCAGCAGCCACCGGACAGGGATAGAGTATGGCTACACCTTC.

The chain uses TRBV5-1 and TRBJ1-3; tentative D call: TRBD1 (5 bases). Looked up from germline, CDR1 is SGHRS and CDR2 is YFSETQ. The V end was cut by 4 bases, the J end by 4 bases, with 12 bases between. This CDR3 has 14 residues. CDR3 sequence: CASSLGTEGNTIYF. The DNA of the CDR3 is TGCGCCAGCAGCCTAGGGACTGAAGGAAACACCATATATTTT. The full variable domain, completed using reference TRBV5-1 and TRBJ1-3, is KAGVTQTPRYLIKTRGQQVTLSCSPISGHRSVSWYQQTPGQGLQFLFEYFSETQRNKGNFPGRFSGRQFSNSRSEMNVSTLELGDSALYLCASSLGTEGNTIYFGEGSWLTVV.